Each of the 31 T cell receptor beta chains below was sequenced from the same sample in a study of T cell responses to AZD1222 COVID-19 vaccine. The method was immunoSEQ multiplex PCR; TCRdb's version includes in-frame clones alone and lacks a portion of them. The sample consists of 100,000 to 150,000 clones, approximately 84% of them appearing once. The specimen comprised peripheral blood, sampled on day 0 of AZD1222 vaccination. These receptors were obtained from an adult in good health.

The sample holds a few counts of this clone. V and J are TRBV6-4 and TRBJ2-1, with TRBD2 matching 9 bases. Germline CDR1 is MRHNA and CDR2 is SNTAGT. The CDR3 contains 15 residues. V was clipped by 3 bases and J by 9 bases; unmatched bases: 9. Here the CDR3 DNA reads TGTGCCAGCAGTGAGGTCGCTAGCGGGGCCGTTGAGCAGTTCTTC. Protein: CASSEVASGAVEQFF.

This clone has just a few counts. V and J are TRBV29-1 and TRBJ2-2; the D is unclear. Deletions cut 0 bases from V and 5 bases from J, with 10 bases between. Germline V lookup: CDR1 SQVTM, CDR2 ANQGSEA. The CDR3 sequence is 14 residues long. CDR3 protein: CSVEDHLRTGELFF. The CDR3 DNA sequence: TGCAGCGTTGAAGACCACCTTCGGACCGGGGAGCTGTTTTTT.

J is TRBJ2-7 and V is TRBV7-9; D may be TRBD1 (5 bases). V gave up 0 bases and J gave up 3 bases, with 9 bases separating them. Looked up from germline, CDR1 is SEHNR and CDR2 is FQNEAQ (reference sequence). This CDR3 has 14 amino acids. The CDR3 DNA sequence: TGTGCCAGCAGCTTAGCGCCAGGGCGCTACGAGCAGTACTTC. Protein sequence: CASSLAPGRYEQYF.

V and J are TRBV27 and TRBJ2-1; 8 bases line up with TRBD2. With 6 bases clipped from V and 3 bases from J, the junction kept 7 bases outside the gene matches. CDR1 is MNHEY, CDR2 SMNVEV, per germline (reference sequence). The CDR3 has 15 residues. CDR3 loop: CASRPLAEHYNEQFF. DNA of the CDR3: TGTGCCAGCAGGCCACTAGCGGAACACTACAATGAGCAGTTCTTC.

This chain links TRBV2 with TRBJ2-3; D may correspond to TRBD1 or TRBD2 (5 bases each). There are 15 residues in the CDR3. The germline V gene has CDR1 SNHLY and CDR2 FYNNEI. V lost 7 bases, J lost 5 bases, and 19 bases lay in between. Here the CDR3 reads CASKASSSGLDTQYF. Here the CDR3 DNA reads TGTGCCAGCAAGGCTAGCAGCTCAGGGTTAGATACGCAGTATTTT.

This sequence joins TRBV19 and TRBJ1-6; no clear D gene. The V and J ends lost 5 bases and 0 bases respectively, with 11 bases between them. Germline lookup yields CDR1 LNHDA and CDR2 SQIVND (reference sequence). The CDR3 contains 16 residues. The CDR3 sequence is CASSPWLSSYNSPLHF. CDR3 bases: TGTGCCAGTAGTCCTTGGTTGAGCTCCTATAATTCACCCCTCCACTTT. The whole variable domain, remainder taken from reference TRBV19 and TRBJ1-6, is DGGITQSPKYLFRKEGQNVTLSCEQNLNHDAMYWYRQDPGQGLRLIYYSQIVNDFQKGDIAEGYSVSREKKESFPLTVTSAQKNPTAFYLCASSPWLSSYNSPLHFGNGTRLTVT.

This clone was recorded a few times. The chain has TRBV29-1 and TRBJ1-1; no clear D. This CDR3 spans 12 amino acids. Germline CDR1 SQVTM, CDR2 ANQGSEA. V was pared by 6 bases and J by 5 bases, with 13 bases between. CDR3 sequence reads: CSVFGVLTEAFF. The CDR3 nucleotides read TGCAGCGTGTTTGGGGTATTGACTGAAGCTTTCTTT.

This chain uses TRBV28 with TRBJ2-7; TRBD1 matches 9 bases. V was pared by 4 bases and J by 1 base, with 5 bases of the junction left unmatched. The CDR3 runs to 15 residues. Per the germline V gene, CDR1 is MDHEN and CDR2 is SYDVKM. The CDR3 DNA sequence: TGTGCCAGCAGTTCCCTCGGGACAGGGTCCTACGAGCAGTACTTC. As protein: CASSSLGTGSYEQYF. Drawing the rest from reference TRBV28 and TRBJ2-7, the complete variable domain is DVKVTQSSRYLVKRTGEKVFLECVQDMDHENMFWYRQDPGLGLRLIYFSYDVKMKEKGDIPEGYSVSREKKERFSLILESASTNQTSMYLCASSSLGTGSYEQYFGPGTRLTVT.

This chain joins TRBV5-1 and TRBJ1-1, with D unclear. The CDR3 sequence is 15 residues long. Trimming took off 0 bases at V and 1 base at J, with 10 bases between the two ends. Germline-derived CDR1 and CDR2 are SGHRS and YFSETQ. CDR3 in DNA: TGCGCCAGCAGCTTGGGCGGGGAGTGGAACACTGAAGCTTTCTTT. It codes for CASSLGGEWNTEAFF.

The chain links TRBV10-3 to TRBJ2-7; the D is unclear. Germline CDR1 is ENHRY and CDR2 is SYGVKD. The CDR3 covers 18 residues. The V and J ends lost 11 bases and 2 bases respectively, with 31 bases between them. The CDR3 DNA sequence: TGTGCCCCACACCGGCTTGGGCGATATTTCATCACCACCTACGAGCAGTACTTC. Translation: CAPHRLGRYFITTYEQYF.

The chain has TRBV18 and TRBJ2-1, with 11 bases fitting TRBD2. The germline V gene has CDR1 KGHSH and CDR2 LQKENI. There are 16 residues in the CDR3. Germline trimming cut 1 base from V and 4 bases from J; bases unmatched to any gene: 3. The DNA of the CDR3 is TGTGCCAGCTCACCACAGGGGACTAGCGGATACAATGAGCAGTTCTTC. Amino acid sequence: CASSPQGTSGYNEQFF.

Written as DNA, the CDR3 is TGTGCCAGTAGTATAGTGAACACTGAAGCTTTCTTT. Translating it yields CASSIVNTEAFF. V gene TRBV19 combines with J gene TRBJ1-1, with no clear D. The V gene's germline CDR1 is LNHDA and CDR2 SQIVND (reference sequence). The CDR3 is 12 amino acids. The germline V and J ends were trimmed by 1 base and 0 bases, with 0 bases remaining between them.

V gene TRBV7-9 combines with J gene TRBJ1-1, with D possibly TRBD1 on 6 matching bases. Trimming removed 6 bases from V and 5 bases from J, with 25 bases in between. The CDR3 runs 17 residues. Germline values: CDR1 SEHNR, CDR2 FQNEAQ (reference sequence). In nucleotides, the CDR3 is TGTGCCAGCAGTATAAGAGGGGGAGGTCAACCGTGGACTGAAGCTTTCTTT. Amino acid sequence: CASSIRGGGQPWTEAFF.

This chain joins TRBV9 and TRBJ2-3; D is unresolved. Trimming took 6 bases from V and 6 from J, leaving 20 bases between them. Looked up from germline, CDR1 is SGDLS and CDR2 is YYNGEE. This CDR3 contains 15 residues. The CDR3 reads CASTQGGMPADTQYF. The CDR3 DNA sequence: TGTGCCAGCACCCAAGGTGGTATGCCCGCGGATACGCAGTATTTT. Full variable domain (remainder filled in from reference TRBV9 and TRBJ2-3): DSGVTQTPKHLITATGQRVTLRCSPRSGDLSVYWYQQSLDQGLQFLIQYYNGEERAKGNILERFSAQQFPDLHSELNLSSLELGDSALYFCASTQGGMPADTQYFGPGTRLTVL.

This clone was observed a handful of times. The chain is built from TRBV5-6 and TRBJ2-7; TRBD1 aligns across 7 bases. V shed 0 bases and J 2 bases; nucleotides not matched to a gene: 5. This CDR3 has 15 residues. In germline, CDR1 is SGHDT, CDR2 YYEEEE. The CDR3: CASSLVDRATYEQYF. CDR3 nucleotide sequence: TGTGCCAGCAGCTTGGTCGACAGGGCTACCTACGAGCAGTACTTC.

V is TRBV3-1 (or the pseudogene TRBV3-2) and J is TRBJ1-1, with D possibly matching TRBD1 (5 bases). Germline V gene lookup returns CDR1 LGHDT and CDR2 YNNKEL (reference sequence). The CDR3 has 17 amino acids. The V end lost 2 bases, the J end lost 1 base, and 17 bases lay between the germline ends. The CDR3 region is CASSQHSEETENTEAFF. The CDR3 DNA follows: TGTGCCAGCAGCCAACATTCTGAGGAGACAGAGAACACTGAAGCTTTCTTT.

V usage is TRBV12-3 or TRBV12-4 and J usage is TRBJ2-7; a weak D match, TRBD2 (6 bases). This CDR3 has 11 residues. Trimming took off 5 bases at V and 4 bases at J, with 6 bases between the two ends. DNA of the CDR3: TGTGCCAGCAGTCGGGGGTACGAGCAGTACTTC. Translating gives CASSRGYEQYF.

The chain employs TRBV2 and TRBJ2-2, with 8 bases aligning to TRBD2. With 6 bases clipped from V and 6 bases from J, the junction kept 6 bases outside the gene matches. CDR3 size: 14 residues. Looked up from germline, CDR1 is SNHLY and CDR2 is FYNNEI. The CDR3 bases are TGTGCCAGCAGAGGGGGACTAGTCTCCGGGGAGCTGTTTTTT. It specifies CASRGGLVSGELFF.

V and J are TRBV5-1 and TRBJ2-7, with D tentatively TRBD2 (6 bases). The V end lost 0 bases, the J end lost 2 bases, and 18 bases lay between the germline ends. The germline V gene has CDR1 SGHRS and CDR2 YFSETQ. This CDR3 spans 17 amino acids. The CDR3 loop reads CASSLAGLYHQAYEQYF. The DNA of the CDR3 is TGCGCCAGCAGCTTGGCCGGACTATATCATCAGGCCTACGAGCAGTACTTC.

V and J are TRBV11-3 and TRBJ2-2, with 9 nucleotides matching TRBD2. Unmatched junction bases numbered 6, after V lost 6 bases and J lost 4 bases. This CDR3 comprises 15 residues. Germline CDR1 SGHNT, CDR2 YENEEA. The chain's CDR3 is CASSLGLAFTGELFF. As DNA, the CDR3 is TGTGCCAGCAGTTTGGGACTAGCCTTCACCGGGGAGCTGTTTTTT.

The chain carries TRBV4-1 and TRBJ2-7; D might be TRBD2 (5 bases). The CDR3 length is 15 residues. From germline, CDR1 is MGHRA and CDR2 YSYEKL. With 0 bases removed from V and 3 bases from J, the gap between germline ends came to 12 bases. The CDR3 nucleotides are TGCGCCAGCAGCCAAGAGTCTCGGGCGGGCTACGAGCAGTACTTC. It yields the protein CASSQESRAGYEQYF.

In its sample, this clone was seen once. This sequence joins TRBV7-8 and TRBJ2-3, with unresolved D. With 5 bases removed from V and 6 bases from J, the gap between germline ends came to 12 bases. The CDR3 is 13 residues long. Germline V gene sequence: CDR1 SGHVS, CDR2 FQNEAQ. This chain's CDR3 is CASSPSTTDTQYF. The DNA for the CDR3 is TGTGCCAGCAGCCCCAGTACTACTGATACGCAGTATTTT. The full variable domain, with the rest looked up from reference TRBV7-8 and TRBJ2-3, is GAGVSQSPRYKVAKRGQDVALRCDPISGHVSLFWYQQALGQGPEFLTYFQNEAQLDKSGLPSDRFFAERPEGSVSTLKIQRTQQEDSAVYLCASSPSTTDTQYFGPGTRLTVL.

There are a few counts of this clone. The J gene is TRBJ2-7, the V gene TRBV28, with TRBD1 matching over 11 bases. V shed 5 bases and J 7 bases; nucleotides not matched to a gene: 10. Germline V lookup: CDR1 MDHEN, CDR2 SYDVKM. The CDR3 loop spans 15 amino acids. DNA for the CDR3: TGTGCCAGCAGTACCGCCGGGACAGGGGGAGGGGAGCAGTACTTC. It yields the protein CASSTAGTGGGEQYF.

This clone was observed once. The V call is TRBV30, the J call TRBJ1-1, with 10 positions matching TRBD1. Germline values: CDR1 GTSNPN, CDR2 SVGIG (reference sequence). The CDR3 consists of 13 residues. V lost 4 bases and J lost 10; bases outside the gene matches: 9. CDR3 DNA sequence: TGTGCCTGGAATCCTGACAGGGGGCGAGCAGCTTTCTTT. This translates into CAWNPDRGRAAFF.

The J gene is TRBJ1-1, the V gene TRBV6-1; perhaps TRBD1 as D (5 bases). CDR3 length: 16 amino acids. With 1 base removed from V and 0 bases from J, the gap between germline ends came to 12 bases. Germline V CDR1 and CDR2: MNHNS, SASEGT. CDR3 region: CASSEEAGRMNTEAFF. The DNA for the CDR3 is TGTGCCAGCAGTGAAGAGGCGGGACGGATGAACACTGAAGCTTTCTTT.

V gene TRBV6-4 combines with J gene TRBJ2-2; D gene unclear. This CDR3 contains 13 residues. The V gene lost 2 bases and the J gene lost 7 bases, with 8 bases spanning the gap. Per germline, CDR1 MRHNA and CDR2 SNTAGT. CDR3 DNA: TGTGCCAGCAGTGACCCCCTCGGCGGGGAGCTGTTTTTT. It encodes CASSDPLGGELFF.

This chain uses TRBV10-1 with TRBJ2-3; TRBD2 aligns across 7 bases. V shed 2 bases, J shed 0 bases, and the junction held 5 bases outside the gene matches. Germline V gene sequence: CDR1 WNHNN, CDR2 SYGVQD (reference sequence). The CDR3 consists of 16 residues. The CDR3 bases are TGCGCCAGCAGTGAGGCCGGGAGGTCTAGCACAGATACGCAGTATTTT. As protein: CASSEAGRSSTDTQYF.

The J gene is TRBJ1-2, the V gene TRBV19; TRBD1 might be the D (5 bases). Trimming removed 5 bases at V and 5 bases at J, with 18 bases between. CDR3 length: 15 amino acids. The germline V gene encodes CDR1 LNHDA and CDR2 SQIVND (reference sequence). The CDR3 nucleotides read TGTGCCAGTAGTCCCTCGGGGGGGGGACGGTATGGCTACACCTTC. It translates to CASSPSGGGRYGYTF.

V is TRBV11-2 and J is TRBJ1-5; D gene unclear. The CDR3 length is 13 residues. V gave up 8 bases and J gave up 3 bases, with 11 bases separating them. Germline CDR1 is SGHAT and CDR2 is FQNNGV. The CDR3 region has the DNA TGTGCCAGCGGTGTCGGGGTCAATCAGCCCCAGCATTTT. Its protein is CASGVGVNQPQHF. The full variable domain, with the rest looked up from reference TRBV11-2 and TRBJ1-5, is EAGVAQSPRYKIIEKRQSVAFWCNPISGHATLYWYQQILGQGPKLLIQFQNNGVVDDSQLPKDRFSAERLKGVDSTLKIQPAKLEDSAVYLCASGVGVNQPQHFGDGTRLSIL.

The chain couples TRBV9 to TRBJ2-7, with D maybe TRBD2 (6 bases). In germline, CDR1 is SGDLS, CDR2 YYNGEE. The CDR3 sequence is 15 residues long. The V gene lost 4 bases and the J gene lost 7 bases, with 21 bases spanning the gap. The CDR3 DNA reads as TGTGCCAGCAGCTCCGGGGGACTGGACCTGGGGGAGCAGTACTTC. This encodes CASSSGGLDLGEQYF.

CDR3 sequence (DNA): TGTGCCACCAGAGGGACAGGGGAAAATCAGCCCCAGCATTTT. Residues: CATRGTGENQPQHF. This rearrangement joins TRBV24-1 to TRBJ1-5; 10 bases line up with TRBD1. J was trimmed by 4 bases and V by 7 bases; bases with no gene match: 3. CDR1 is KGHDR, CDR2 SFDVKD, per germline. The CDR3 contains 14 residues.